This T cell receptor (beta chain) was recovered during a study of blood T cell repertoires in COVID-19. About the study: Some COVID-19 samples were acute and others convalescent; all came from the United States, Italy and Spain. T cells, B-cell-depleted T cells, or PBMCs provided the cDNA or gDNA that served as material.

Per the original methods: Nucleated cell number was recorded as an estimate derived from reference gene primer amplification. Data came from immunoSEQ multiplex PCR; TCRdb stores just in-frame clones and leaves some out. The DNA gave D and trimming, while V, J and clone size come from that table. The data show more than 120,000 clones, approximately 89% seen once. V was cut by 8 bases and J by 6 bases, with 20 bases left in between. The V gene's germline CDR1 is LNHDA and CDR2 SQIVND (reference sequence). This CDR3 contains 15 residues. The TCR comes from a human donor in a cohort sampled during active COVID-19. What was sequenced was peripheral blood. The V and J genes are TRBV19 and TRBJ2-1; TRBD1 is a possible D gene (6 bases). The CDR3 nucleotides are TGTGCCAGTCGGAGGTTTTTGGGGGCCCTCAATGAGCAGTTCTTC. This encodes CASRRFLGALNEQFF. Supplemented by reference TRBV19 and TRBJ2-1, the full variable domain reads DGGITQSPKYLFRKEGQNVTLSCEQNLNHDAMYWYRQDPGQGLRLIYYSQIVNDFQKGDIAEGYSVSREKKESFPLTVTSAQKNPTAFYLCASRRFLGALNEQFFGPGTRLTVL.